The present TCR beta chain was sequenced within a study of blood T cell repertoires in COVID-19. For the study at large: Acute and convalescent COVID-19 specimens originated in the United States, Italy and Spain. The cDNA or gDNA used as material had been derived from T cells, B-cell-depleted T cells, or PBMCs.

This CDR3 comprises 12 residues. V shed 6 bases and J shed 6 bases, with 9 bases lying between them. Looked up from germline, CDR1 is SNHLY and CDR2 is FYNNEI. In the authors' methods: Cell counts per sample came from amplifying reference gene primers. The protocol was immunoSEQ multiplex PCR, while the TCRdb copy is restricted to in-frame clones and leaves out a portion. That table supplies the V and J calls and clone size; D and trimming were determined from the DNA. The sample holds 150,000 to 200,000 clones, approximately 88% seen once. This chain uses TRBV2 with TRBJ2-1; D perhaps matches TRBD2 (5 bases). Sample: peripheral blood. This clonotype was obtained from a woman aged 80 or over with active or convalescent COVID-19. The CDR3 reads CASSAGPNEQFF. DNA of the CDR3: TGTGCCAGCAGCGCGGGTCCCAATGAGCAGTTCTTC.